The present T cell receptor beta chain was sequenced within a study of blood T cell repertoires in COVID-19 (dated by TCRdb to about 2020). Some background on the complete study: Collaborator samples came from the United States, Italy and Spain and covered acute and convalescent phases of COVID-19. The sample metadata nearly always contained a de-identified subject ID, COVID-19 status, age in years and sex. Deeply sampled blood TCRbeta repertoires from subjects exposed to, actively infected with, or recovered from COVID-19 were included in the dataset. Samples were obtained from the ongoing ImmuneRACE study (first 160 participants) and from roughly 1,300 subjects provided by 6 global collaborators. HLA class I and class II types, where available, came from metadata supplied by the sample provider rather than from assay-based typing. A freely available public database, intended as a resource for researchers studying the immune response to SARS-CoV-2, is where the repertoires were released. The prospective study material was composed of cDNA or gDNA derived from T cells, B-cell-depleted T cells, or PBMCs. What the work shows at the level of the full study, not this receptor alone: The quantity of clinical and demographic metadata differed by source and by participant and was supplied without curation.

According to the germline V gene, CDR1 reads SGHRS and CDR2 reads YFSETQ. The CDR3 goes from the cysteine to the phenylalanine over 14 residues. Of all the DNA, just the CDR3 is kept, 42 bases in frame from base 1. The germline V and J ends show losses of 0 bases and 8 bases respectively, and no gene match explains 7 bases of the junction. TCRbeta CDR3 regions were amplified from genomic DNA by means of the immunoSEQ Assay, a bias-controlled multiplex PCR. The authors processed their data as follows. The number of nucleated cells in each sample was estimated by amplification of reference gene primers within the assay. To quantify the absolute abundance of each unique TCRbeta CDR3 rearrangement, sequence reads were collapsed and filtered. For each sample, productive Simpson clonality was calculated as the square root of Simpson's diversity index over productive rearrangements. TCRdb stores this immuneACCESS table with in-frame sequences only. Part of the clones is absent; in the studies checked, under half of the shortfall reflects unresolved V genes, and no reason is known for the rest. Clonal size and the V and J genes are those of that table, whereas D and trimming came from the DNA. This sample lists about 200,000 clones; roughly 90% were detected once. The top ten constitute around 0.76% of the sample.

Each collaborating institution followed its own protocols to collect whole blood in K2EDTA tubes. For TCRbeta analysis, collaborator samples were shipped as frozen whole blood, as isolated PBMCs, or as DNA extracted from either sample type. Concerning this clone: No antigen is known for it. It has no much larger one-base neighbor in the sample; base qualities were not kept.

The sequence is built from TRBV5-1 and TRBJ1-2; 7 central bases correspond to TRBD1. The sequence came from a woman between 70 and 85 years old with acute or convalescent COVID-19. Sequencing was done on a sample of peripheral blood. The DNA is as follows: TGCGCCAGCAGCTTGGGACAGGGCCTGGAAGGCTACACCTTC. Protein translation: CASSLGQGLEGYTF.